The clone carrying this T cell receptor (beta chain) was detected only a few times. What it binds is not known. The data were taken from a study of CD8+ T cells in alopecia areata. General study findings and limits: Among the top 100, expanded CD8+ clones were significantly decreased by tofacitinib, as was scalp clonality.

CDR1 SNHLY and CDR2 FYNNEI come from the germline V gene. Trimming took 5 bases from V and 4 from J; bases not matched to a gene: 10. The CDR3 spans 15 residues. Extraction of RNA preceded its reverse transcription into cDNA, which served as the sequencing template. This table comes from immunoSEQ multiplex PCR, and its TCRdb copy is limited to in-frame clones, with some not included. Of some 200,000 clones listed, about 58% were seen once; the top ten hold 1.5% to 2%. As to treatment: oral pan-JAK inhibitor, 5-10 mg twice daily. The receptor was derived from a human donor with alopecia areata. The chain links TRBV2 to TRBJ2-5, with 7 bases fitting TRBD2. The sample here was CD4+ T cells sorted from blood, taken at week 4, from a patient treated with tofacitinib. The CDR3 DNA reads TGTGCCAGCAGTAGTTTCGCGTCGGGAGGAGAGACCCAGTACTTC. This codes for CASSSFASGGETQYF.